This TCR beta chain stems from a study of CD8 T cells in ankylosing spondylitis. The sample holds a few counts of this clonotype. Its specificity is not known. MiXCR, run by TCRdb on the 5' RACE reads, gives a single entry per CDR3 protein. The sample includes under 200,000 distinct CDR3 sequences, approximately 10% of them seen just once. The study's findings and limits: There was reportedly significant enrichment of clones that were disease-linked in matched ankylosing spondylitis synovial fluid. Characteristic, it appeared, of ankylosing spondylitis blood was a TCR beta motif of roughly 8 highly homologous variants.

The ends were cut back, 2 bases at V and 4 bases at J, with 9 bases in the middle. CDR1 and CDR2 from the germline V gene are MNHEY and SVGEGT. The CDR3 spans 14 residues. The receptor was isolated from a male donor with ankylosing spondylitis or in good health (not recorded which). Sample: blood, either unsorted or a sorted T cell fraction (not recorded which). The rearrangement links TRBV6-2 or TRBV6-3 to TRBJ2-1, with D possibly TRBD2 on 6 matching bases. This CDR3 is CASSYGGTYNEQFF. The CDR3 coding sequence is TGTGCCAGCAGTTACGGGGGGACTTACAATGAGCAGTTCTTC.